Listed here are 32 T cell receptor beta chains from one sample, sequenced in a study of OX40 agonist ivuxolimab in advanced cancers. Using immunoSEQ multiplex PCR, the repertoire was profiled, and TCRdb retains in-frame clones only, with some absent. This table has more than 70,000 clones, more than 80% appearing once. This sample comprised CD4+ or CD8+ T cells sorted from blood, obtained in a trial of the OX40 agonist ivuxolimab. Source of these receptors: an adult with an advanced solid tumor such as melanoma, head and neck, liver or kidney cancer.

The rearrangement joins TRBV30 to TRBJ2-5, with D unresolved. The CDR3 runs 11 residues. CDR1 is GTSNPN, CDR2 SVGIG, per germline (reference sequence). V shed 4 bases and J shed 5 bases, with 8 bases lying between them. The CDR3 nucleotides are TGTGCCTGGACTTCTGAGGAGACCCAGTACTTC. It specifies CAWTSEETQYF.

There are a few counts of this clone. J is TRBJ2-7 and V is TRBV4-1; unclear D gene. Trimming took off 4 bases at V and 1 base at J, with 8 bases between the two ends. This CDR3 contains 13 residues. Germline assignment: CDR1 MGHRA and CDR2 YSYEKL. Written as DNA, the CDR3 is TGCGCCAGCAGCCCCTGGGGATCCTACGAGCAGTACTTC. It specifies CASSPWGSYEQYF.

As for this clone: Compared with germline, one end of the junction differs, possibly owing to a read error. The V and J genes are TRBV18 and TRBJ2-7; 15 bases are a match to TRBD2. Germline CDR1 is KGHSH and CDR2 is LQKENI. The CDR3 length is 18 residues. The CDR3 bases are TGTGCCAGCTCCCCACCGGGACTAGCGGGAGGACTCACCAACGAGCAGTACTTC. Residues: CASSPPGLAGGLTNEQYF.

The J gene is TRBJ2-3, the V gene TRBV9; D might be TRBD2 (6 bases). The CDR3 length is 16 residues. The germline V and J ends were trimmed by 7 bases and 1 base, with 19 bases remaining between them. Germline CDR1 SGDLS, CDR2 YYNGEE. As DNA, the CDR3 is TGTGCCAGCTCCGAAGGTCGGCGGGGAGGCACAGATACGCAGTATTTT. It translates to CASSEGRRGGTDTQYF.

The chain is built from TRBV6-5 and TRBJ2-1; 10 bases map to TRBD1. Germline V gene data show CDR1 as MNHEY and CDR2 as SVGAGI. The CDR3 has 16 amino acids. Unmatched junction bases numbered 6, after V lost 4 bases and J lost 3 bases. CDR3 residues: CASSSPRDRGYNEQFF. In DNA form, the CDR3 reads TGTGCCAGCAGTTCCCCGCGGGACAGGGGCTACAATGAGCAGTTCTTC.

This clone has more than one count but fewer than ten. The rearrangement joins TRBV29-1 to TRBJ1-2, with TRBD1 as a possible D gene (5 bases). This CDR3 comprises 11 residues. The V gene's germline CDR1 is SQVTM and CDR2 ANQGSEA. The V gene lost 6 bases and the J gene lost 9 bases, with 14 bases spanning the gap. This CDR3 reads CSVMTALSYTF. The CDR3 nucleotides read TGCAGCGTAATGACAGCCTTGAGCTACACCTTC.

The chain has TRBV27 and TRBJ1-2; maybe TRBD1 (6 bases). Germline CDR1 MNHEY, CDR2 SMNVEV (reference sequence). The CDR3 totals 17 residues. V gave up 4 bases and J gave up 2 bases, with 20 bases separating them. The CDR3: CASSSAGTLTPNYGYTF. The DNA for the CDR3 is TGTGCCAGCAGTTCCGCCGGGACACTAACCCCCAACTATGGCTACACCTTC.

The rearrangement joins TRBV10-3 to TRBJ1-2; D unresolved. V lost 8 bases to trimming and J lost 8 bases, with 18 bases between them. This CDR3 comprises 13 residues. CDR1 is ENHRY, CDR2 SYGVKD, per germline. CDR3 nucleotides: TGTGCCATCTCATCGACGTCCGAGAGAGGCTACACCTTC. It translates to CAISSTSERGYTF.

The rearrangement uses TRBV4-1 and TRBJ1-2, with D maybe TRBD1 (6 bases). This CDR3 spans 15 amino acids. Germline V gene lookup returns CDR1 MGHRA and CDR2 YSYEKL. Between the trimmed V and J ends, which lost 3 bases and 0 bases, there was a span of 11 bases. The CDR3 DNA reads as TGCGCCAGCAGCCACCACAGGGCAACTAACTATGGCTACACCTTC. Encoded protein: CASSHHRATNYGYTF.

V is TRBV21-1 and J is TRBJ2-3. TRBV21-1 represents a pseudogene. This CDR3 is built from 15 residues. CDR3: CANSSPGQVWDTQYF. CDR3 coding DNA: TGTGCCAACTCCTCCCCGGGGCAAGTGTGGGATACGCAGTATTTT.

This clone was recorded once. Here the CDR3 reads CASSTTGVDTQYF. In DNA, the CDR3 is TGTGCCAGCAGTACGACAGGGGTAGATACGCAGTATTTT. This sequence joins TRBV25-1 and TRBJ2-3; TRBD1 agrees at 8 bases. The germline gives CDR1 MGHDK, CDR2 SYGVNS. Trimming at V came to 5 bases and at J to 5 bases, leaving 3 bases not matched to a gene. CDR3 size: 13 residues.

The rearrangement links TRBV18 to TRBJ1-2; 8 bases agree with TRBD1. CDR3 length: 14 amino acids. The junction had 2 bases not matched to a gene; V was cut back by 3 bases and J by 2 bases. Germline-derived CDR1 and CDR2 are KGHSH and LQKENI. The CDR3 DNA is TGTGCCAGCTCACCGACAGGGGAAAACTATGGCTACACCTTC. Translated, it gives CASSPTGENYGYTF.

This chain uses TRBV5-5 with TRBJ2-7; 12 bases line up with TRBD2. Looked up from germline, CDR1 is SGHKS and CDR2 is YYEKEE (reference sequence). The CDR3 contains 19 residues. Germline trimming cut 0 bases from V and 3 bases from J; bases unmatched to any gene: 13. CDR3 protein: CASSLEGRLAGGANYEQYF. CDR3 nucleotide sequence: TGTGCCAGCAGCTTGGAGGGTCGGCTAGCGGGAGGGGCTAACTACGAGCAGTACTTC.

The J gene is TRBJ2-2, the V gene TRBV28; TRBD1 agrees at 8 bases. Trimming took 5 bases from V and 4 from J; bases not matched to a gene: 3. CDR1 and CDR2 from the germline V gene are MDHEN and SYDVKM. The CDR3 is 14 residues long. The CDR3 region has the DNA TGTGCCAGCAGTATCGGACAGGGCACCGGGGAGCTGTTTTTT. It codes for CASSIGQGTGELFF.

V and J are TRBV5-1 and TRBJ1-3; D gene ambiguous. The CDR3 sequence is 13 residues long. The V gene lost 3 bases and the J gene lost 2 bases, with 6 bases spanning the gap. Germline-derived CDR1 and CDR2 are SGHRS and YFSETQ. The CDR3 sequence is CASSSDPGNTIYF. DNA of the CDR3: TGCGCCAGCAGCTCTGACCCTGGAAACACCATATATTTT.

The chain combines TRBV11-2 with TRBJ2-1; tentative D call: TRBD2 (5 bases). Trimming cost V 0 bases and J 7 bases, with 10 bases left between them. This CDR3 comprises 14 residues. CDR1 is SGHAT, CDR2 FQNNGV, per germline. The CDR3 spells CASSLESGGNEQFF. The CDR3, as DNA: TGTGCCAGCAGCTTAGAATCCGGCGGGAATGAGCAGTTCTTC.

This chain joins TRBV5-4 and TRBJ2-3, with D possibly matching TRBD1 (6 bases). The CDR3 is made up of 18 amino acids. Germline CDR1 and CDR2: SGHNT and YYREEE (reference sequence). V lost 4 bases and J 4 bases, leaving 25 bases between the germline ends. CDR3 sequence reads: CASSILMWGPEVADTQYF. CDR3 bases: TGTGCCAGCAGCATCCTTATGTGGGGGCCAGAAGTTGCAGATACGCAGTATTTT.

CDR3 loop: CASRDWSNSEAFF. The CDR3 DNA reads as TGTGCCAGCAGAGATTGGTCCAACTCTGAAGCTTTCTTT. The rearrangement uses TRBV2 and TRBJ1-1, with unresolved D. In germline, CDR1 is SNHLY, CDR2 FYNNEI. V lost 6 bases and J 6 bases, leaving 14 bases between the germline ends. This CDR3 has 13 amino acids.

The chain employs TRBV28 and TRBJ1-5; a weak D match, TRBD1 (6 bases). CDR1 is MDHEN and CDR2 is SYDVKM in the germline V gene. The V gene lost 6 bases and the J gene lost 2 bases, with 14 bases spanning the gap. The CDR3 length is 15 residues. The CDR3 is CASSLQGQGNQPQHF. Written as DNA, the CDR3 is TGTGCCAGCAGCTTACAGGGACAAGGCAATCAGCCCCAGCATTTT.

This CDR3 reads CASSLGTMYNEQFF. The CDR3 DNA follows: TGTGCCAGCAGCTTAGGGACAATGTACAATGAGCAGTTCTTC. The rearrangement uses TRBV11-3 and TRBJ2-1; the D gene is possibly TRBD1 (5 bases). V lost 1 base, J lost 4 bases, and 8 bases lay in between. Germline V gives CDR1 SGHNT, CDR2 YENEEA. The CDR3 length is 14 residues.

V gene TRBV7-2 combines with J gene TRBJ2-7; 8 nucleotides line up with TRBD1. This CDR3 is built from 14 residues. Germline V gene sequence: CDR1 SGHTA, CDR2 FQGNSA. V lost 5 bases to trimming and J lost 4 bases; unmatched junction nucleotides: 7. CDR3 residues: CASSRGQGRYEQYF. The CDR3 DNA follows: TGTGCCAGCAGCCGAGGACAGGGCCGGTACGAGCAGTACTTC.

V usage is TRBV14 and J usage is TRBJ2-5; 11 positions match TRBD1. Germline V gene lookup returns CDR1 SGHDN and CDR2 FVKESK. V shed 8 bases, J shed 5 bases, and the junction held 7 bases outside the gene matches. This CDR3 is built from 14 residues. The CDR3 loop reads CASGRTGGIETQYF. The CDR3 nucleotides are TGTGCCAGCGGTCGGACAGGGGGCATTGAGACCCAGTACTTC. The variable domain in full, with the rest retrieved from reference TRBV14 and TRBJ2-5, is EAGVTQFPSHSVIEKGQTVTLRCDPISGHDNLYWYRRVMGKEIKFLLHFVKESKQDESGMPNNRFLAERTGGTYSTLKVQPAELEDSGVYFCASGRTGGIETQYFGPGTRLLVL.

This clone was found once. The V gene is TRBV9, the J gene TRBJ2-3; D is perhaps TRBD1 or TRBD2 (5 bases each). Germline V gives CDR1 SGDLS, CDR2 YYNGEE. V gave up 0 bases and J gave up 4 bases, with 12 bases separating them. The CDR3 is made up of 15 amino acids. CDR3 nucleotides: TGTGCCAGCAGCGTAGTGGGGGATAGGGCAGATACGCAGTATTTT. This sequence encodes CASSVVGDRADTQYF.

The chain uses TRBV28 and TRBJ2-1; 11 bases agree with TRBD2. Germline CDR1 reads MDHEN; CDR2 reads SYDVKM. V gave up 8 bases and J gave up 0 bases; unmatched junction bases: 6. This CDR3 comprises 16 residues. In DNA, the CDR3 is TGTGCCAGCGGAGGACTAGCGGGTAGCTCCTACAATGAGCAGTTCTTC. It translates to CASGGLAGSSYNEQFF.

The CDR3 region is CASSSRAPNSKLFF. The CDR3 coding sequence is TGTGCCAGCAGTTCAAGGGCCCCGAACTCAAAACTGTTTTTT. This sequence joins TRBV6-9 and TRBJ1-4; no definite D call. V lost 4 bases, J lost 10 bases, and 16 bases lay in between. The CDR3 totals 14 residues. Germline V gives CDR1 MNHGY, CDR2 SVAAGI.

This chain uses TRBV11-2 with TRBJ2-7; D could derive from TRBD1 or TRBD2 (6 bases each). The length of the CDR3 is 15 residues. V was shortened by 5 bases and J by 6 bases, with 20 bases between the two germline ends. Germline CDR1 and CDR2: SGHAT and FQNNGV. In nucleotides, the CDR3 is TGTGCCAGCAGCCCGCGCACCCAGGGGAGGACCGAGCAGTACTTC. Translation: CASSPRTQGRTEQYF. The whole variable domain, remainder taken from reference TRBV11-2 and TRBJ2-7, is EAGVAQSPRYKIIEKRQSVAFWCNPISGHATLYWYQQILGQGPKLLIQFQNNGVVDDSQLPKDRFSAERLKGVDSTLKIQPAKLEDSAVYLCASSPRTQGRTEQYFGPGTRLTVT.

CDR3 sequence: CASSPGLAFIYEQYV. For the CDR3, the DNA is TGTGCCAGCAGCCCGGGACTAGCCTTTATCTACGAGCAGTACGTC. The chain recombines TRBV6-5 with TRBJ2-7; 9 bases line up with TRBD2. The CDR3 spans 15 residues. V lost 6 bases, J lost 3 bases, and 9 bases stayed unmatched. Germline V gene lookup returns CDR1 MNHEY and CDR2 SVGAGI.

This chain connects TRBV7-2 to TRBJ2-5; TRBD1 is a possible D gene (6 bases). CDR3 length: 12 residues. With 2 bases removed from V and 7 bases from J, the gap between germline ends came to 8 bases. Germline V lookup: CDR1 SGHTA, CDR2 FQGNSA. The CDR3 DNA reads TGTGCCAGCAGCTTACAGGGGTGGACCCAGTACTTC. Translated: CASSLQGWTQYF.

The gene calls are TRBV19 and TRBJ2-3, with D perhaps TRBD1 (5 bases). Germline assignment: CDR1 LNHDA and CDR2 SQIVND (reference sequence). This CDR3 contains 14 residues. Between the trimmed V and J ends, which lost 1 base and 2 bases, there was a span of 7 bases. The CDR3 sequence is CASSIGGHTDTQYF. The CDR3 region has the DNA TGTGCCAGTAGTATAGGAGGACACACAGATACGCAGTATTTT.

The rearrangement uses TRBV2 and TRBJ1-1; D is possibly TRBD1 (6 bases). Germline V CDR1 and CDR2: SNHLY, FYNNEI. The V and J ends lost 4 bases and 6 bases respectively, with 15 bases between them. This CDR3 spans 14 amino acids. CDR3 amino acids: CASSAFQWGPEAFF. DNA for the CDR3: TGTGCCAGCAGTGCCTTTCAGTGGGGGCCTGAAGCTTTCTTT.

V usage is TRBV5-4 and J usage is TRBJ2-2; TRBD1 or TRBD2 may be the D gene (7 bases each). Trimming cost V 5 bases and J 5 bases, with 16 bases left between them. Germline-derived CDR1 and CDR2 are SGHNT and YYREEE (reference sequence). The CDR3 consists of 15 residues. The CDR3 region has the DNA TGTGCCAGCAGTCGCGACAGGGAGGGGACCGGGGAGCTGTTTTTT. It yields the protein CASSRDREGTGELFF.

This CDR3 reads CASRSHGGTYEQYF. In DNA form, the CDR3 reads TGTGCCAGCAGGTCCCATGGGGGGACCTACGAGCAGTACTTC. J is TRBJ2-7 and V is TRBV27, with D perhaps matching TRBD2 (6 bases). Trimming removed 6 bases at V and 2 bases at J, with 14 bases between. Germline lookup yields CDR1 MNHEY and CDR2 SMNVEV (reference sequence). The CDR3 is made up of 14 amino acids.